The entry that follows covers one T cell receptor beta chain sequence. No antigen is known for it. The sample is drawn from a study of cytomegalovirus exposure and HLA in healthy donors. Study-wide points: Researchers reported from a later analysis that most CMV-associated TCR beta chains appeared HLA-restricted. A later analysis found common viral pathogens apparently linked to several of the most significant clusters. Available immune exposure information was restricted to CMV serostatus only.

The PCR contained 60 Vbeta and 13 Jbeta primers. TCRdb keeps only in-frame clones here, not all; method: immunoSEQ multiplex PCR. The sample holds about 160,000 clones, 70% to 80% seen once. The CDR3 contains 13 residues. Trimming pared 7 bases from V and 3 bases from J, leaving 14 bases between. The germline CDR1 and CDR2 sequences are SGHNT and YYREEE (reference sequence). The sequence was obtained from a woman aged 45 to 65 in good health and CMV-seronegative. Input material: PBMCs. The chain has TRBV5-4 and TRBJ2-7, with D possibly being TRBD2 (6 bases). The CDR3 nucleotides read TGTGCCAGCGGAGCCGGGACTCGCTACGAGCAGTACTTC. Amino acids: CASGAGTRYEQYF.